This T cell receptor beta chain was obtained from a study of CD8+ T cells in alopecia areata. Across the whole study: For the treated group, dosing was oral tofacitinib at 5 to 10 mg twice daily. Tofacitinib ran for 6 to 18 months before 6 months off drug. Study-wide findings and caveats: Lesional scalp, notably in alopecia totalis/universalis, had clonality above that of normal scalp.

Alopecia areata patients provided lesional scalp punch biopsies and peripheral blood. V lost 1 base and J lost 5, with 10 bases in between. Germline values: CDR1 SGHTA, CDR2 FQGNSA. This CDR3 spans 14 amino acids. Notes on this clone: What it binds is not known.

RNA was isolated and reverse transcribed to cDNA, the sequencing template. Some clones are missing from TCRdb's copy, which holds only in-frame ones; the method was immunoSEQ multiplex PCR. The sample contains around 50,000 clones, about 96% of which appear only once. This clonotype was sampled from a human donor with alopecia areata. The sample consisted of CD8+ T cells sorted from blood, taken at week 0. The chain joins TRBV7-2 to TRBJ2-3; D tentatively reads TRBD1 or TRBD2 (5 bases each). CDR3 residues: CASSLVGAGDTQYF. The DNA of the CDR3 is TGTGCCAGCAGCTTAGTTGGGGCGGGAGATACGCAGTATTTT. Variable domain in full (rest from reference TRBV7-2 and TRBJ2-3): GAGVSQSPSNKVTEKGKDVELRCDPISGHTALYWYRQSLGQGLEFLIYFQGNSAPDKSGLPSDRFSAERTGGSVSTLTIQRTQQEDSAVYLCASSLVGAGDTQYFGPGTRLTVL.